This TCR beta chain was observed in a study of identical twins. All donors were healthy, and all were Caucasian. A universal primer site was incorporated via template switching, and the cDNA contained unique molecular identifiers. TCRdb recomputed calls from the 5' RACE reads with MiXCR, one row per CDR3 protein. The sample has fewer than 250,000 distinct CDR3 sequences; roughly 7% are singletons. General study points: Where beta out-of-frame sequences were concerned, excess twin sharing was weaker.

Trimming shortened V by 3 bases and J by 6 bases, and 12 bases separated the two germline ends. The CDR3 is 14 amino acids. This clonotype has a count of ten or more. The antigen is undetermined. The same sample was also studied in work on yellow fever vaccine responses in identical twins.

The receptor comes from a woman younger than 35 in good health. This chain connects TRBV12-3 or TRBV12-4 to TRBJ2-1, with D unclear. The sequenced sample was memory (CD45RO+) T cells sorted from blood. The CDR3 region is CASSFRGPPNEQFF. In DNA, the CDR3 is TGTGCCAGCAGTTTCCGCGGACCGCCCAATGAGCAGTTCTTC.